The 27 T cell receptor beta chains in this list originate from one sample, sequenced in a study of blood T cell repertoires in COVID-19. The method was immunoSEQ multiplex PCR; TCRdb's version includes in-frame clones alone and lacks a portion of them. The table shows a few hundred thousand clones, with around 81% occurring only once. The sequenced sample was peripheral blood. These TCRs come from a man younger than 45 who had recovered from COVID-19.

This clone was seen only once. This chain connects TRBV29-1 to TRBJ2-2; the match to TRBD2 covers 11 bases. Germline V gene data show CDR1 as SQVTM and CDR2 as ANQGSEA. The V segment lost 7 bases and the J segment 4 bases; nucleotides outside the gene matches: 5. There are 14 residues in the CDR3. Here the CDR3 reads CSALAGALTGELFF. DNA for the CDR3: TGCAGCGCACTAGCGGGGGCTCTCACCGGGGAGCTGTTTTTT.

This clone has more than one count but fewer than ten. In nucleotides, the CDR3 is TGCGCCAGCAGCAACAGGGGGCTAGCCTCTGGGGCCAACGTCCTGACTTTC. This encodes CASSNRGLASGANVLTF. The chain recombines TRBV4-1 with TRBJ2-6, with 9 bases aligning to TRBD1. Germline CDR1 is MGHRA and CDR2 is YSYEKL. V lost 5 bases and J lost 0; bases outside the gene matches: 5. The CDR3 sequence is 17 residues long.

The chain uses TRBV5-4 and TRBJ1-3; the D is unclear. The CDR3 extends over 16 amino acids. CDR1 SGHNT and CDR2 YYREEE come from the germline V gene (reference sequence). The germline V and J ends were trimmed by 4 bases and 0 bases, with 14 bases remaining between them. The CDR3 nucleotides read TGTGCCAGCAGCGTCTACAGCGGGTCCTCTGGAAACACCATATATTTT. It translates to CASSVYSGSSGNTIYF. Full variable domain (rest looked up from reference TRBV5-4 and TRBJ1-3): ETGVTQSPTHLIKTRGQQVTLRCSSQSGHNTVSWYQQALGQGPQFIFQYYREEENGRGNFPPRFSGLQFPNYSSELNVNALELDDSALYLCASSVYSGSSGNTIYFGEGSWLTVV.

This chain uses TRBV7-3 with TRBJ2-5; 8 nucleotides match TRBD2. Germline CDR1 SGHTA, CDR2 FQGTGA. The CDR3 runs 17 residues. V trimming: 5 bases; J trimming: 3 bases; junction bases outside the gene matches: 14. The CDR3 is CASSTRGSGTTEETQYF. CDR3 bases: TGTGCCAGCAGCACCCGTGGTAGCGGGACAACGGAAGAGACCCAGTACTTC.

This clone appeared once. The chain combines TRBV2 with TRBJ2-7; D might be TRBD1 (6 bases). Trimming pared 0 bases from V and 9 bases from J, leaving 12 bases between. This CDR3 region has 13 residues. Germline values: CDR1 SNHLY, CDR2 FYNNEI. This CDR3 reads CASSEAGQTGQYF. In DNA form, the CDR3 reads TGTGCCAGCAGTGAAGCAGGGCAGACAGGGCAGTACTTC. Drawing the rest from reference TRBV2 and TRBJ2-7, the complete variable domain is EPEVTQTPSHQVTQMGQEVILRCVPISNHLYFYWYRQILGQKVEFLVSFYNNEISEKSEIFDDQFSVERPDGSNFTLKIRSTKLEDSAMYFCASSEAGQTGQYFGPGTRLTVT.

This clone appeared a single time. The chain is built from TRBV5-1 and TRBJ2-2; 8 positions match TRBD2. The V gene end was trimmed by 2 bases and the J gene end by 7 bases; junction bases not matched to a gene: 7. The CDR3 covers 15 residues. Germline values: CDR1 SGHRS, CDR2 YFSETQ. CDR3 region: CASSLNPGLVGELFF. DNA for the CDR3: TGCGCCAGCAGCTTAAACCCGGGACTAGTCGGGGAGCTGTTTTTT. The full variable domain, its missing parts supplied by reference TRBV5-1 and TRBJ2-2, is KAGVTQTPRYLIKTRGQQVTLSCSPISGHRSVSWYQQTPGQGLQFLFEYFSETQRNKGNFPGRFSGRQFSNSRSEMNVSTLELGDSALYLCASSLNPGLVGELFFGEGSRLTVL.

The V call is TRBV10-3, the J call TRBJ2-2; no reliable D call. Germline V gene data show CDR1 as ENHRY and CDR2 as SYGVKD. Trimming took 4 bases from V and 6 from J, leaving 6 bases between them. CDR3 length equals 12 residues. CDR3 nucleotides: TGTGCCATCAGTGTAGCTGCCGGGGAGCTGTTTTTT. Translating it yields CAISVAAGELFF.

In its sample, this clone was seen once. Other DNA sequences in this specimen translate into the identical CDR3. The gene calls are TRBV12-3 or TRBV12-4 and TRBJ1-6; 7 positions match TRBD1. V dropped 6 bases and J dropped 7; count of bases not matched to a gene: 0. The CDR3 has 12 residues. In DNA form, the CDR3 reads TGTGCCAGCAGGACAGGGAATTCACCCCTCCACTTT. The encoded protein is CASRTGNSPLHF.

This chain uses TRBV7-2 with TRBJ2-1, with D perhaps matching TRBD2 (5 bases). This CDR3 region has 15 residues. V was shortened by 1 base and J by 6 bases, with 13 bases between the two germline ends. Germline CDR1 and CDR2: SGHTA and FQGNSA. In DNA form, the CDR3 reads TGTGCCAGCAGCTTAGATGGCGGGCCGTCCAATGAGCAGTTCTTC. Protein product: CASSLDGGPSNEQFF.

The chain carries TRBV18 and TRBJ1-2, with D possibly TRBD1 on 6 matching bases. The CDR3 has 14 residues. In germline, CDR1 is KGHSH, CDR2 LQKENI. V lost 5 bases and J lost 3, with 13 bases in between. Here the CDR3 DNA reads TGTGCCAGCTCAGGGGGCGCGCAAGACTATGGCTACACCTTC. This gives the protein CASSGGAQDYGYTF.

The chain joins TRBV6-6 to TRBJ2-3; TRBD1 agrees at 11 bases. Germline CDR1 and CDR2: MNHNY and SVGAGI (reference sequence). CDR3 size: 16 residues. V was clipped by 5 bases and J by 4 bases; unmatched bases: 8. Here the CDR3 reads CASSNRDRGFPDTQYF. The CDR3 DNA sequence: TGTGCCAGCAGTAACCGGGACAGGGGGTTTCCAGATACGCAGTATTTT.

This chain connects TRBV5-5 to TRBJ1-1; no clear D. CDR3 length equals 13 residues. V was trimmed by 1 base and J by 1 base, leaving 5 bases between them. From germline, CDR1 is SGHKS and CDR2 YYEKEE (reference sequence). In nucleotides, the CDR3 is TGTGCCAGCAGCTTGATGAGGAACACTGAAGCTTTCTTT. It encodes CASSLMRNTEAFF.

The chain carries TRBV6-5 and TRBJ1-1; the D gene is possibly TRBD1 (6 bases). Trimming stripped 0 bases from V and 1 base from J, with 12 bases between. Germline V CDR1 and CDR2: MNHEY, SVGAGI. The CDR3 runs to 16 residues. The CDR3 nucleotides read TGTGCCAGCAGTTACTCGACACAGGGTGGGAACACTGAAGCTTTCTTT. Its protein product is CASSYSTQGGNTEAFF.

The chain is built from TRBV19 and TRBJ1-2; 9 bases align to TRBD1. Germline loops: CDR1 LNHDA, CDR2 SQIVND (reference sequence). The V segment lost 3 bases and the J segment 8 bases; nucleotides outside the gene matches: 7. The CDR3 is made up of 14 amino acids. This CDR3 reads CASSIVGQGNGYTF. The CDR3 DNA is TGTGCCAGTAGTATCGTCGGACAGGGGAACGGCTACACCTTC.

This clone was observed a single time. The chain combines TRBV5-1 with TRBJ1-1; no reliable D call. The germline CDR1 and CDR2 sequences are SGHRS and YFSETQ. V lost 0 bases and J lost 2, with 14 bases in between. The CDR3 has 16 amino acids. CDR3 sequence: CASSLATTASNTEAFF. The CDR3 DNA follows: TGCGCCAGCAGCTTGGCCACAACAGCCTCCAACACTGAAGCTTTCTTT.

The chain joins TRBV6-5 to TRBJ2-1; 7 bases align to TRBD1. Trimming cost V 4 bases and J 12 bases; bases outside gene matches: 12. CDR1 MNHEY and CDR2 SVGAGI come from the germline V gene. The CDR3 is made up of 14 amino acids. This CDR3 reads CASSSRDSVFAQFF. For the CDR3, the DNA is TGTGCCAGCAGTTCCCGGGACAGCGTCTTCGCGCAGTTCTTC.

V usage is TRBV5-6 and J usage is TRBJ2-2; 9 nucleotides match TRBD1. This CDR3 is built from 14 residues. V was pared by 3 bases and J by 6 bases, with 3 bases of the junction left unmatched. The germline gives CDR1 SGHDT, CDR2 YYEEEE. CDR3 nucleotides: TGTGCCAGCAGCTCGGACAGGGGCTCCGGGGAGCTGTTTTTT. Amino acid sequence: CASSSDRGSGELFF.

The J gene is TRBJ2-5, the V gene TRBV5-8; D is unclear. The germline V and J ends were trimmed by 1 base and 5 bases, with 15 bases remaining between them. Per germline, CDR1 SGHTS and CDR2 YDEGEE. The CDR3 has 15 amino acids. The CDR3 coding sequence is TGTGCCAGCAGCTTGTTACTCGTTCGGGTGGAGACCCAGTACTTC. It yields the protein CASSLLLVRVETQYF.

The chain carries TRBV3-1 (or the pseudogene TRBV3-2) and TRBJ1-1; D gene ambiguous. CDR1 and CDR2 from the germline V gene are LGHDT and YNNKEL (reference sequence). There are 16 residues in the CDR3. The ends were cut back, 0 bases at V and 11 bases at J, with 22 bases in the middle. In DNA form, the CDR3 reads TGTGCCAGCAGCCAAGAACTAGTTCGGCGGGGAGAGTGGGCTTTCTTT. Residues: CASSQELVRRGEWAFF.

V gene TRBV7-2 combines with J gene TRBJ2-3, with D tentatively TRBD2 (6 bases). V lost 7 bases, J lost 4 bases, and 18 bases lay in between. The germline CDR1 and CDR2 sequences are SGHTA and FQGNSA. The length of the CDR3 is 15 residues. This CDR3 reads CASTGVSSASDTQYF. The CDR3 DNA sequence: TGTGCCAGCACGGGGGTCTCGTCAGCCTCAGATACGCAGTATTTT.

The CDR3 region is CASSPVERTGELFF. The CDR3 DNA sequence: TGTGCCAGCTCACCAGTAGAGCGGACCGGGGAGCTGTTTTTT. The chain couples TRBV18 to TRBJ2-2, with D perhaps TRBD2 (5 bases). CDR1 KGHSH and CDR2 LQKENI come from the germline V gene. V was shortened by 2 bases and J by 5 bases, with 9 bases between the two germline ends. The CDR3 extends over 14 amino acids.

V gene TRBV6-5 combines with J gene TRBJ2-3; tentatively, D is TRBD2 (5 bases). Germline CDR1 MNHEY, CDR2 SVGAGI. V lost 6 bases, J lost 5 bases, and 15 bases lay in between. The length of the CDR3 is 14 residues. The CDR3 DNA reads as TGTGCCAGCAGAATGATCGGGGTGGAAGATACGCAGTATTTT. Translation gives CASRMIGVEDTQYF.

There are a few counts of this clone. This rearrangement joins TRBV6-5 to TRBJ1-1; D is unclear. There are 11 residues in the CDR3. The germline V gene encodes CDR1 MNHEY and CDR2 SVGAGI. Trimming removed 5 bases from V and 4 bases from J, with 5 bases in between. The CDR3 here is CASSTVTEAFF. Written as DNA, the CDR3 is TGTGCCAGCAGTACAGTCACTGAAGCTTTCTTT.

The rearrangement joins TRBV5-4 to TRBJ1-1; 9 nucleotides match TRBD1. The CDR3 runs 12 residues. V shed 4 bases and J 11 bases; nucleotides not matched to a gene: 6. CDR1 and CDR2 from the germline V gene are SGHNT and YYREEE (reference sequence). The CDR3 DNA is TGTGCCAGCAGCCCGACAGGGGGTGAGGCTTTCTTT. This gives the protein CASSPTGGEAFF.

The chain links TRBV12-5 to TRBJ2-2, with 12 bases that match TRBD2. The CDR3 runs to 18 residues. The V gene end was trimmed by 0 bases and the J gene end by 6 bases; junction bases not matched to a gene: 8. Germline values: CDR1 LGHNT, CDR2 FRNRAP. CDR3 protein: CASGLVWLAGGLAGELFF. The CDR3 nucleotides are TGTGCTAGTGGTTTGGTATGGCTAGCGGGGGGGCTCGCCGGGGAGCTGTTTTTT.

CDR3 DNA: TGTGCCAGCAGCTTAGGCCACCTCTACACAGATACGCAGTATTTT. It translates to CASSLGHLYTDTQYF. The chain recombines TRBV7-9 with TRBJ2-3; D not resolved. CDR3 length: 15 residues. Per the germline V gene, CDR1 is SEHNR and CDR2 is FQNEAQ (reference sequence). Trimming took off 1 base at V and 2 bases at J, with 10 bases between the two ends.

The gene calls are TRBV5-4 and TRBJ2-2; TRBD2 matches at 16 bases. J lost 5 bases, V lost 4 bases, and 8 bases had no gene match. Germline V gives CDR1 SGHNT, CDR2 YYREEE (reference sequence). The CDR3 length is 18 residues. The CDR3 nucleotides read TGTGCCAGCAGCCCACCGGGACTAGCGGGGGGGCCAACCGGGGAGCTGTTTTTT. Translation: CASSPPGLAGGPTGELFF.